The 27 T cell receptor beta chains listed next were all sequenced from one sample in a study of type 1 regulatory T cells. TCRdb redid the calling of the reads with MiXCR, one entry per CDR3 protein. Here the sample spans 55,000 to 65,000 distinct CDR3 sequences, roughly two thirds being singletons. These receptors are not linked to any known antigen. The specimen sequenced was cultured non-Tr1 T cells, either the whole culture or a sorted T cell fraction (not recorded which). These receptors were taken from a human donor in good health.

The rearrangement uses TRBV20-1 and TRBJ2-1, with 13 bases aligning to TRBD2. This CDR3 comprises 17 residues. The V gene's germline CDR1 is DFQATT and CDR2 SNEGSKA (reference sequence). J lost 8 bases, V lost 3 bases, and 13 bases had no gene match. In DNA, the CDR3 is TGCAGTGCTAGTGAACTAGCGGGAGGGCCTCGTTTCCATGAGCAGTTCTTC. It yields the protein CSASELAGGPRFHEQFF.

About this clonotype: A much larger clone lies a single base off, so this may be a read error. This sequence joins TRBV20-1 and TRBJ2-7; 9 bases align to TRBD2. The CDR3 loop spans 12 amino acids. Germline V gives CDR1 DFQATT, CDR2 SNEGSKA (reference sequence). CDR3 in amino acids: CSAVAGASEQYV. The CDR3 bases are TGCAGCGCGGTAGCGGGAGCCTCCGAGCAGTACGTC.

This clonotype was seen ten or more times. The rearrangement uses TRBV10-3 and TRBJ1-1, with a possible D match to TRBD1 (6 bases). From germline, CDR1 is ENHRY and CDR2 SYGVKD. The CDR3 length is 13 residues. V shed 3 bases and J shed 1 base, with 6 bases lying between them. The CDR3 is CAISEGGNTEAFF. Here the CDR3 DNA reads TGTGCCATCAGTGAAGGGGGGAACACTGAAGCTTTCTTT.

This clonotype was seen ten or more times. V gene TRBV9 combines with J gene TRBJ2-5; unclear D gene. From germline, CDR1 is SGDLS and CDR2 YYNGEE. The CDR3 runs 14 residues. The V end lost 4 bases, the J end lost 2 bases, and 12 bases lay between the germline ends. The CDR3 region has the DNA TGTGCCAGCAGCCCCAGACGATATCAAGAGACCCAGTACTTC. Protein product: CASSPRRYQETQYF. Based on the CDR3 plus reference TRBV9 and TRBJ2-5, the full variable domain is DSGVTQTPKHLITATGQRVTLRCSPRSGDLSVYWYQQSLDQGLQFLIQYYNGEERAKGNILERFSAQQFPDLHSELNLSSLELGDSALYFCASSPRRYQETQYFGPGTRLLVL.

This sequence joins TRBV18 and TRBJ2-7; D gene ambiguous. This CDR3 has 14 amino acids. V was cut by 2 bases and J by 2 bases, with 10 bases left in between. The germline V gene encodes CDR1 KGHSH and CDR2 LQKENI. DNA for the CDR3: TGTGCCAGCTCACCAACCCTGCACGCCTACGAGCAGTACTTC. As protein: CASSPTLHAYEQYF.

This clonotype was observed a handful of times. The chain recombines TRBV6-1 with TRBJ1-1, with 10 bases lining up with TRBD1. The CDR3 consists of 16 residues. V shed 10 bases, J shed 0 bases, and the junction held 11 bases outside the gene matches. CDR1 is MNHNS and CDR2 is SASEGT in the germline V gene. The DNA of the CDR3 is TGTGCCACCCGGACAGGGGGGTTTCTCCTGAACACTGAAGCTTTCTTT. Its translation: CATRTGGFLLNTEAFF.

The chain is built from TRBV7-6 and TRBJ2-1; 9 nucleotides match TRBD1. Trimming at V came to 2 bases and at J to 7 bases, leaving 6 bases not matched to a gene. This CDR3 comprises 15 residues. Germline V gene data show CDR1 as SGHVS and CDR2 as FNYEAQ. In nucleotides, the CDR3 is TGTGCCAGCAGCTTACCCGGACAGGGGAGAAATGAGCAGTTCTTC. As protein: CASSLPGQGRNEQFF. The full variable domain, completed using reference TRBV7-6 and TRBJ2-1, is GAGVSQSPRYKVTKRGQDVALRCDPISGHVSLYWYRQALGQGPEFLTYFNYEAQQDKSGLPNDRFSAERPEGSISTLTIQRTEQRDSAMYRCASSLPGQGRNEQFFGPGTRLTVL.

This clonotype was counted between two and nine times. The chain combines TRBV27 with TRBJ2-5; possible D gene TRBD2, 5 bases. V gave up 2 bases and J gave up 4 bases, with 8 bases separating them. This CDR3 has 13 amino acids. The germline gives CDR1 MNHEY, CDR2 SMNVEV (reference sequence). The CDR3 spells CASSLAGGETQYF. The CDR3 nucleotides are TGTGCCAGCAGTTTAGCGGGTGGAGAGACCCAGTACTTC.

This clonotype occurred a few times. DNA for the CDR3: TGTGCCAGCAGCCCTTGGCAGGGACGACGCGAGCAGTACTTC. This gives the protein CASSPWQGRREQYF. The chain carries TRBV27 and TRBJ2-7; D tentatively fits TRBD1 or TRBD2 (5 bases each). V dropped 6 bases and J dropped 6 bases, with 18 bases sitting between them. Germline V gene lookup returns CDR1 MNHEY and CDR2 SMNVEV (reference sequence). The CDR3 is made up of 14 amino acids.

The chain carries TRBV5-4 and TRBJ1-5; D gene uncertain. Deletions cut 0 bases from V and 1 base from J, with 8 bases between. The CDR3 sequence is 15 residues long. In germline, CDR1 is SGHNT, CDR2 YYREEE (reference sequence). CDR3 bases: TGTGCCAGCAGCTTGGTGCCGGGAAGCAATCAGCCCCAGCATTTT. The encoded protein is CASSLVPGSNQPQHF.

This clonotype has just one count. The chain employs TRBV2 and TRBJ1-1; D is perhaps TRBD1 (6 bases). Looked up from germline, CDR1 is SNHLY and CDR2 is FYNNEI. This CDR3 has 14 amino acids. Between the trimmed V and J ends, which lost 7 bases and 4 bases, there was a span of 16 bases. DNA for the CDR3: TGTGCCAGCAAGAACCAGGGGTCGAGCACTGAAGCTTTCTTT. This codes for CASKNQGSSTEAFF. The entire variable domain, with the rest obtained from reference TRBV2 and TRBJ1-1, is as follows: EPEVTQTPSHQVTQMGQEVILRCVPISNHLYFYWYRQILGQKVEFLVSFYNNEISEKSEIFDDQFSVERPDGSNFTLKIRSTKLEDSAMYFCASKNQGSSTEAFFGQGTRLTVV.

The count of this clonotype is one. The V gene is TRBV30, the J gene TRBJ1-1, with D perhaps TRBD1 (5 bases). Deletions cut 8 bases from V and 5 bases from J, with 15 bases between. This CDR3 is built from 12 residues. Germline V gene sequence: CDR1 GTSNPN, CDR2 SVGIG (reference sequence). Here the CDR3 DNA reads TGTGCCGGCCGGGACCCTCGGACTGAAGCTTTCTTT. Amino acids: CAGRDPRTEAFF.

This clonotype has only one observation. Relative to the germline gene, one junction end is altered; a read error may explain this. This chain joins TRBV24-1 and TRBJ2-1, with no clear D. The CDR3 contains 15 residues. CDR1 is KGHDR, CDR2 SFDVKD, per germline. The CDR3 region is CVTSDSYAAYNEQFF. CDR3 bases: TGTGTCACCAGTGATTCGTACGCCGCCTACAATGAGCAGTTCTTC.

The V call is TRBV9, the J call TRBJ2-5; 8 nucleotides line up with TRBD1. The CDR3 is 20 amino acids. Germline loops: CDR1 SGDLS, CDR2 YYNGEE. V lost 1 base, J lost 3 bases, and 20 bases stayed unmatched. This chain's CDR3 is CASSVSLDRTRGRQKETQYF. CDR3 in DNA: TGTGCCAGCAGCGTATCCTTGGACAGGACCAGGGGGCGGCAGAAAGAGACCCAGTACTTC. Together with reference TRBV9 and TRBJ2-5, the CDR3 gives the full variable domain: DSGVTQTPKHLITATGQRVTLRCSPRSGDLSVYWYQQSLDQGLQFLIQYYNGEERAKGNILERFSAQQFPDLHSELNLSSLELGDSALYFCASSVSLDRTRGRQKETQYFGPGTRLLVL.

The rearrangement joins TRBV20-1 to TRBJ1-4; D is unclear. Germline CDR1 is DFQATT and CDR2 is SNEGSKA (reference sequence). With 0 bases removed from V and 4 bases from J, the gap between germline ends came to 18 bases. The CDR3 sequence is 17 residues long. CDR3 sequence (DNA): TGCAGTGCTAGAGAAGCCAGAACCGGCGGCGTTAATGAAAAACTGTTTTTT. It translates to CSAREARTGGVNEKLFF.

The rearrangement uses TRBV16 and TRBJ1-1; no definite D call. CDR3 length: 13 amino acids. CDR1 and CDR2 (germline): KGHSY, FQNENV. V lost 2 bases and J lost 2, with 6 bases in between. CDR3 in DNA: TGTGCCAGCAGCCAAGACCCTAACACTGAAGCTTTCTTT. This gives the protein CASSQDPNTEAFF. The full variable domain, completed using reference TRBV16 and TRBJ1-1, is GEEVAQTPKHLVRGEGQKAKLYCAPIKGHSYVFWYQQVLKNEFKFLISFQNENVFDETGMPKERFSAKCLPNSPCSLEIQATKLEDSAVYFCASSQDPNTEAFFGQGTRLTVV.

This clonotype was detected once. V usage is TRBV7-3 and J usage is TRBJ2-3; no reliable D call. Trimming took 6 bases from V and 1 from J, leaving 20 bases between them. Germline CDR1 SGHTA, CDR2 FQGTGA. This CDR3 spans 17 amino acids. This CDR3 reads CASSRTARLRGTDTQYF. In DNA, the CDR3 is TGTGCCAGCAGTCGGACCGCCCGGCTTAGGGGCACAGATACGCAGTATTTT.

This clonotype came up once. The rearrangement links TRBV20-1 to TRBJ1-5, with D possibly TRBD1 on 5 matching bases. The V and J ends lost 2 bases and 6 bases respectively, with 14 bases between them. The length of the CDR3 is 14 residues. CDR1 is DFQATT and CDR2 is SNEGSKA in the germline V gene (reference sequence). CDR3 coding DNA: TGCAGTGCTAGATTCCAGGGAGAAACTCAGCCCCAGCATTTT. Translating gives CSARFQGETQPQHF.

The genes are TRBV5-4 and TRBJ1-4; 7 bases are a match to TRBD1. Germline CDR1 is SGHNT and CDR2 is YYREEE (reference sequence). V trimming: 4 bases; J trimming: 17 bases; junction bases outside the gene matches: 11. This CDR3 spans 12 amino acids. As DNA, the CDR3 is TGTGCCAGCAGCCTACAGGGGCAGGACTGTTTTTTT. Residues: CASSLQGQDCFF.

The DNA for the CDR3 is TGCGCCAGCAGCTTAGCGAGTAGCTCCTACAATGAGCAGTTCTTC. It codes for CASSLASSSYNEQFF. The chain couples TRBV5-1 to TRBJ2-1; no definite D call. This CDR3 is 15 amino acids long. Per germline, CDR1 SGHRS and CDR2 YFSETQ. V was trimmed by 2 bases and J by 0 bases, leaving 9 bases between them.

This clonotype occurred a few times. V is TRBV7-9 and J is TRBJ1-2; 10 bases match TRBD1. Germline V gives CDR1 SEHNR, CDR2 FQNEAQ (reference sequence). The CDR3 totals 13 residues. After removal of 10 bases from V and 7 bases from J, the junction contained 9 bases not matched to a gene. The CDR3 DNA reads TGTGCCACCCCCGACAGGGGGCGGGCTGGCTACACCTTC. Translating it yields CATPDRGRAGYTF.

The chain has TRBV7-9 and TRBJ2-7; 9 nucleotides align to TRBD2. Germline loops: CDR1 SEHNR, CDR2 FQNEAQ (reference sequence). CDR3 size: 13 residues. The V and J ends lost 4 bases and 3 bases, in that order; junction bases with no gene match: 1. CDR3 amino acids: CASSSSGIYEQYF. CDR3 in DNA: TGTGCCAGCAGCTCTAGCGGGATCTACGAGCAGTACTTC.

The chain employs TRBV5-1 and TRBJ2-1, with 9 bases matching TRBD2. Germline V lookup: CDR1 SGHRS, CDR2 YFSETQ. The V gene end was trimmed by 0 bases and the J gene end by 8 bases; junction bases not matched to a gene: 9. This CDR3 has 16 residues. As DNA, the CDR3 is TGCGCCAGCAGCTTGGTTAGCGGGAGAAGGTCAGATGAGCAGTTCTTC. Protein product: CASSLVSGRRSDEQFF.

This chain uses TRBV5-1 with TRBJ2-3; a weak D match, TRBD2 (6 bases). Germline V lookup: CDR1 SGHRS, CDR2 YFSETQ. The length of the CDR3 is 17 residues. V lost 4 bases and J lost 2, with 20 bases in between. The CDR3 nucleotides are TGCGCCAGCAGCGGCGAAGGGACTCGCGGGACCACAGATACGCAGTATTTT. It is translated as CASSGEGTRGTTDTQYF.

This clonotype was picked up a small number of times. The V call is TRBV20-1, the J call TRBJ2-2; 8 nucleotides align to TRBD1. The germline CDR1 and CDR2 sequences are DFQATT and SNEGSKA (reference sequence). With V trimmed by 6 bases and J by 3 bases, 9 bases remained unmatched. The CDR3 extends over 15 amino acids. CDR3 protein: CSATPTGADTGELFF. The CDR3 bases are TGCAGTGCCACACCGACAGGGGCGGACACCGGGGAGCTGTTTTTT.

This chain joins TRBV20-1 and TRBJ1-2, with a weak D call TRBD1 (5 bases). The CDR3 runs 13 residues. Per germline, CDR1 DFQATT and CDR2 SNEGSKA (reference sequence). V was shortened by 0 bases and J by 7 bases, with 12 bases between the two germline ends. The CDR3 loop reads CSAREKGEAGYTF. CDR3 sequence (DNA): TGCAGTGCTAGAGAAAAAGGGGAGGCTGGCTACACCTTC.

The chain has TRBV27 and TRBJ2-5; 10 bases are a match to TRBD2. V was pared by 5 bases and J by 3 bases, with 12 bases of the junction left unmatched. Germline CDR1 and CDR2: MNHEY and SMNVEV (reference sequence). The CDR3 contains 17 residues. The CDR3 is CASSRTSGDSKKETQYF. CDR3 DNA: TGTGCCAGCAGTCGGACTAGCGGAGACTCAAAAAAAGAGACCCAGTACTTC.